These 14 T cell receptor beta chains were sequenced from one sample in a study of shared clonotypes between healthy human individuals (dated by TCRdb to about 2020). Library prep was done by the immunoSEQ multiplex PCR assay. TCRdb limited this immuneACCESS table to in-frame rearrangements with V and J called. A share of clones is missing; checked studies link under half to unresolved V genes, and the rest is unexplained. The sample records about 2 million clones, 90% to 95% of which are singletons. The ten biggest clones cover 0.13% of the sample. Sequenced sample: naive CD4+ T cells sorted from blood. Read against the paper, the sample's cell subset or site label means: CD45RA+ positively selected. The receptors shown here come from a man aged 18 to 29 in good health.

This chain links TRBV6-1 with TRBJ2-1, with D possibly matching TRBD2 (7 bases). This CDR3 is 15 amino acids long. V lost 7 bases and J lost 4, with 17 bases in between. The germline V gene encodes CDR1 MNHNS and CDR2 SASEGT. CDR3 DNA sequence: TGTGCCAGCAATCCCGCGGGGGCAAATTACAATGAGCAGTTCTTC. This sequence encodes CASNPAGANYNEQFF.

V usage is TRBV5-1 and J usage is TRBJ2-1; D is undetermined. The CDR3 loop spans 15 amino acids. With 4 bases removed from V and 6 bases from J, the gap between germline ends came to 17 bases. Germline V lookup: CDR1 SGHRS, CDR2 YFSETQ. Here the CDR3 DNA reads TGCGCCAGCAGCCCTGTTACCTCCCTGGTCAATGAGCAGTTCTTC. Translating it yields CASSPVTSLVNEQFF.

V and J are TRBV20-1 and TRBJ2-7; D gene uncertain. Trimming removed 6 bases at V and 5 bases at J, with 5 bases between. This CDR3 has 9 amino acids. CDR1 and CDR2 from the germline V gene are DFQATT and SNEGSKA (reference sequence). The CDR3 loop is CSADHEQYF. In DNA, the CDR3 is TGCAGTGCCGACCACGAGCAGTACTTC.

The chain carries TRBV6-1 and TRBJ2-1; a weak D match, TRBD2 (5 bases). Per germline, CDR1 MNHNS and CDR2 SASEGT. This CDR3 has 15 residues. Deletions cut 8 bases from V and 4 bases from J, with 18 bases between. The CDR3 sequence: CASVGASRKYNEQFF. Here the CDR3 DNA reads TGTGCCAGCGTCGGTGCTAGCCGAAAGTACAATGAGCAGTTCTTC.

The rearrangement links TRBV12-5 to TRBJ2-2; D is ambiguous. From germline, CDR1 is LGHNT and CDR2 FRNRAP. The V and J ends lost 0 bases and 6 bases respectively, with 8 bases between them. CDR3 length: 14 amino acids. This CDR3 is CASGLVPESGELFF. The CDR3 bases are TGTGCTAGTGGTTTGGTACCTGAATCCGGGGAGCTGTTTTTT.

The V and J genes are TRBV7-2 and TRBJ2-1; the D is unclear. The CDR3 sequence is 17 residues long. The V and J ends lost 1 base and 2 bases respectively, with 15 bases between them. Germline-derived CDR1 and CDR2 are SGHTA and FQGNSA. The CDR3 region has the DNA TGTGCCAGCAGCTTAGGCCCAGGAGCGTCAGCCTACAATGAGCAGTTCTTC. As protein: CASSLGPGASAYNEQFF. Together with reference TRBV7-2 and TRBJ2-1, the CDR3 gives the full variable domain: GAGVSQSPSNKVTEKGKDVELRCDPISGHTALYWYRQSLGQGLEFLIYFQGNSAPDKSGLPSDRFSAERTGGSVSTLTIQRTQQEDSAVYLCASSLGPGASAYNEQFFGPGTRLTVL.

This clone showed up just once. The chain uses TRBV6-1 and TRBJ2-7; tentative D call: TRBD1 (5 bases). The germline V gene has CDR1 MNHNS and CDR2 SASEGT. This CDR3 contains 13 residues. Trimming removed 6 bases from V and 7 bases from J, with 16 bases in between. The CDR3 region has the DNA TGTGCCAGCAGGGAGACAGCCCCTAAGGAGCAGTACTTC. Residues: CASRETAPKEQYF.

The table lists this clone with a count of one. The V call is TRBV2, the J call TRBJ2-3; D unclear. Germline V lookup: CDR1 SNHLY, CDR2 FYNNEI. The CDR3 has 13 residues. With 3 bases removed from V and 7 bases from J, the gap between germline ends came to 11 bases. CDR3 in DNA: TGTGCCAGCAGTGAGAGTCAGATAAATACGCAGTATTTT. Translating it yields CASSESQINTQYF.

This chain links TRBV5-1 with TRBJ2-7; D gene unclear. CDR1 is SGHRS, CDR2 YFSETQ, per germline. V lost 6 bases and J lost 6, with 19 bases in between. The CDR3 has 14 amino acids. The CDR3 region has the DNA TGCGCCAGCATTGTAGGCACCGAAGGCGGCGAGCAGTACTTC. It specifies CASIVGTEGGEQYF.

This sequence joins TRBV11-2 and TRBJ2-2; TRBD2 matches 7 bases. Germline values: CDR1 SGHAT, CDR2 FQNNGV. The V segment lost 1 base and the J segment 6 bases; nucleotides outside the gene matches: 5. The CDR3 runs 15 residues. CDR3 loop: CASSLGGGPPGELFF. The CDR3, as DNA: TGTGCCAGCAGCTTAGGGGGAGGGCCCCCCGGGGAGCTGTTTTTT.

Only one count was recorded for this clone. This chain uses TRBV6-5 with TRBJ1-3, with D maybe TRBD1 (6 bases). The CDR3 runs 14 residues. V lost 5 bases, J lost 0 bases, and 8 bases lay in between. In germline, CDR1 is MNHEY, CDR2 SVGAGI. As DNA, the CDR3 is TGTGCCAGCAGTACAGGGATCTCTGGAAACACCATATATTTT. The encoded protein is CASSTGISGNTIYF.

The chain combines TRBV6-1 with TRBJ1-5; the match to TRBD1 covers 10 bases. The CDR3 loop spans 15 amino acids. Trimming took 4 bases from V and 6 from J; bases not matched to a gene: 6. Looked up from germline, CDR1 is MNHNS and CDR2 is SASEGT. As DNA, the CDR3 is TGTGCCAGCAGTGCGGACAGGGGGGCGGGTCAGCCCCAGCATTTT. Translated, it gives CASSADRGAGQPQHF.

V usage is TRBV19 and J usage is TRBJ2-7; TRBD1 matches 9 bases. Per germline, CDR1 LNHDA and CDR2 SQIVND (reference sequence). CDR3 length equals 15 residues. V gave up 5 bases and J gave up 2 bases; unmatched junction bases: 7. CDR3 residues: CASSPGTGPTYEQYF. CDR3 bases: TGTGCCAGTAGTCCCGGGACAGGGCCCACCTACGAGCAGTACTTC.

The chain has TRBV7-9 and TRBJ2-7; D ambiguous. The CDR3 loop spans 15 amino acids. CDR1 is SEHNR, CDR2 FQNEAQ, per germline (reference sequence). The V and J ends lost 0 bases and 2 bases respectively, with 11 bases between them. CDR3 sequence reads: CASSLAPAGAYEQYF. CDR3 sequence (DNA): TGTGCCAGCAGCTTAGCCCCGGCCGGTGCCTACGAGCAGTACTTC.